The entry below describes one T cell receptor (beta chain). The sample belongs to a study of somatic mutations in cytotoxic T cells in rheumatoid arthritis. Profiled with immunoSEQ multiplex PCR; TCRdb holds only in-frame clones, not every one. The sample carries 35,000 to 45,000 clones, around 80% recorded once. The CDR3 runs to 14 residues. The V gene's germline CDR1 is LNHDA and CDR2 SQIVND (reference sequence). The V and J ends lost 2 bases and 2 bases respectively, with 9 bases between them. Sequencing was done on a sample of CD8+ T cells sorted from blood. This clonotype was sampled from a man between 35 and 55 years old in good health. The chain carries TRBV19 and TRBJ1-2; D unclear. CDR3 sequence reads: CASSITAGNYGYTF. CDR3 nucleotide sequence: TGTGCCAGTAGTATAACAGCCGGAAACTATGGCTACACCTTC. Full variable domain (missing parts from reference TRBV19 and TRBJ1-2): DGGITQSPKYLFRKEGQNVTLSCEQNLNHDAMYWYRQDPGQGLRLIYYSQIVNDFQKGDIAEGYSVSREKKESFPLTVTSAQKNPTAFYLCASSITAGNYGYTFGSGTRLTVV.